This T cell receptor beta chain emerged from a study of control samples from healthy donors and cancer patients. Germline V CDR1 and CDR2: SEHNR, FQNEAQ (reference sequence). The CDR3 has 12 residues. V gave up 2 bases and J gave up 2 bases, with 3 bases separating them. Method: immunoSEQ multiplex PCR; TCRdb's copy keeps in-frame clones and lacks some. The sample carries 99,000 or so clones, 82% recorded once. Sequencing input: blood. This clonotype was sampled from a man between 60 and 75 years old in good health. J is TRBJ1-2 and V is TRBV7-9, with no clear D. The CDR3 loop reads CASSLKNYGYTF. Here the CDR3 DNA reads TGTGCCAGCAGCTTAAAAAACTATGGCTACACCTTC.